This T cell receptor beta chain comes out of a study of blood T cells in healthy people across ages. The second PCR ran roughly 7 to 12 cycles with a sample-barcoded 5' primer and J-beta primers. Through a template-switch adaptor with 12 random nucleotides, each cDNA molecule received a tag. TCRdb called the 5' RACE reads again in MiXCR, with one record for every CDR3 protein. Here the sample spans 750,000 to 1,000,000 distinct CDR3 sequences, roughly 28% being singletons. The germline V gene has CDR1 SNHLY and CDR2 FYNNEI. V shed 6 bases, J shed 2 bases, and the junction held 3 bases outside the gene matches. The CDR3 runs 15 residues. This clonotype appeared many times. This same sample was also part of a study on T cells of mothers and their children. As that report states: Overlap in related mother-child pairs always slightly exceeded unrelated pairs, never significantly.

This receptor was taken from a woman between 35 and 50 years old in good health. Sequencing input: blood. The chain is built from TRBV2 and TRBJ2-1, with 11 bases fitting TRBD2. The CDR3 DNA reads as TGTGCCAGCAGGGAGACTAGCGGGACCTACAATGAGCAGTTCTTC. This codes for CASRETSGTYNEQFF.